A selection of T cell receptor beta chains follows, all from one sample in a study of blood T cells in healthy people across ages. TCRdb ran MiXCR on the 5' RACE reads and lists one entry per CDR3 protein. The table records about 1.6 million distinct CDR3 sequences, roughly 32% of them present only once. Sequenced input: blood. These receptors were collected from a woman younger than 45 in good health. Both conserved end residues are part of each CDR3. The order of the fields is CDR3 DNA, CDR3 protein, J gene, V gene, clone size, D gene. A D gene is named only where the DNA matches it firmly. Only part of the rows carry a size: once, few, many, or a class if the clone is expanded.

TGTGCCATCCGGGACATTGGCACAGATACGCAGTATTTT	CAIRDIGTDTQYF	TRBJ2-3	TRBV10-3	few	.
TGCGCCAGCAGCCAAGACAACAGGGGTGACTATGGCTACACCTTC	CASSQDNRGDYGYTF	TRBJ1-2	TRBV4-1	many	TRBD1
TGTGCCAGCAGGGGGACAGGGAGGTCCACAGATACGCAGTATTTT	CASRGTGRSTDTQYF	TRBJ2-3	TRBV12-3/TRBV12-4	.	TRBD1
TGTGCCAGCAGTTTTGTAGCTCTAATGTATGGCTACACCTTC	CASSFVALMYGYTF	TRBJ1-2	TRBV28	few	.
TGTGCCAGCAGCCAATCAGACAGGGACACTGAAGCTTTCTTT	CASSQSDRDTEAFF	TRBJ1-1	TRBV4-2	.	TRBD1
TGTGCCAGCAACCAATACGAGCAGTACTTC	CASNQYEQYF	TRBJ2-7	TRBV21-1	.	.
TGTGCCAGCAGTTTACCCCTTGGGAGAACGGGAGGGAACTACAATGAGCAGTTCTTC	CASSLPLGRTGGNYNEQFF	TRBJ2-1	TRBV28	.	TRBD2
TGCAGCGGGAGAAGGGTAGGCACTGAAGCTTTCTTT	CSGRRVGTEAFF	TRBJ1-1	TRBV29-1	many	.
TGCAGCGTTGTGCGAGTGGGCTCCTACGAGCAGTACTTC	CSVVRVGSYEQYF	TRBJ2-7	TRBV29-1	.	.
TGTGCCAGCGATTCCGGGGGCGAGCAGTACTTC	CASDSGGEQYF	TRBJ2-7	TRBV6-2/TRBV6-3	.	.
TGTGCCAGCAGTGCGCTGGGGGGTTATCAGCCCCAGCATTTT	CASSALGGYQPQHF	TRBJ1-5	TRBV6-1	once	.
TGTGCCAGCAATGTCTCAGGGAGCACAGATGCGCAGTATTTT	CASNVSGSTDAQYF	TRBJ2-3	TRBV12-3/TRBV12-4	.	.
TGTGCCAGCAGTGGCGGGCTAAATCAGCCCCAGCATTTT	CASSGGLNQPQHF	TRBJ1-5	TRBV2	.	.
TGTGCCACCAGCAGAAGTTCCGGGACCGATGGCCAGGAGCTGTTTTTT	CATSRSSGTDGQELFF	TRBJ2-2	TRBV15	.	.
TGCAGTGCTAGAGATTCTCGCGGCCACCTCCTTCGGGAGCAGTACTTC	CSARDSRGHLLREQYF	TRBJ2-5	TRBV20-1	.	.
TGTGCCAGCAGTCCCTATCGGACAGGGGGCATGGATGGCTACACCTTC	CASSPYRTGGMDGYTF	TRBJ1-2	TRBV27	.	TRBD1